Reported below is one T cell receptor beta chain. In the original analysis: Amplification of reference gene primers was used by the study to estimate nucleated cell counts. TCRdb's copy holds only in-frame clones and misses some; the assay was immunoSEQ multiplex PCR. Clone size and the V and J calls come from that table; the DNA yielded D and trimming. Counted here are 180,000 or so clones, approximately 85% occurring once; the ten biggest clones make up around 9.9%. This record belongs to a study of blood T cell repertoires in COVID-19. Source material: peripheral blood. The TCR originated in a human donor with active or convalescent COVID-19. The donor label of this sample is uncertain.

The CDR3: CASTKAKGGANTGELFF. CDR3 in DNA: TGTGCCAGTACCAAAGCAAAAGGGGGGGCAAACACCGGGGAGCTGTTTTTT. The genes are TRBV19 and TRBJ2-2; tentative D call: TRBD2 (7 bases). The germline gives CDR1 LNHDA, CDR2 SQIVND (reference sequence). V was pared by 7 bases and J by 2 bases, with 20 bases between. CDR3 length: 17 amino acids.